Presented here are 28 T cell receptor beta chains from one specimen sequenced in a study of regulatory T cells in long-lasting Graves disease. Indicated time point: newly diagnosed GD, antithyroid drugs for less than 3 months. RNA from PBMCs was the source of the TCR library. The authors built TCR beta libraries using iRepertoire HTBI primers and Arm-PCR of CDR3 regions. MiXCR was run by TCRdb on the multiplex PCR reads, yielding one entry per CDR3 protein. This table holds about 430,000 distinct CDR3 sequences, around 16% found once. These sequences were also reported in another study, on T cells in Graves' hyperthyroidism and ophthalmopathy.

This material consisted of peripheral blood mononuclear cells (PBMCs), taken at new diagnosis, from a patient treated with antithyroid drugs. The receptors come from a woman aged 40 to 49 with Graves disease.

This clonotype was observed many times. This chain connects TRBV5-5 to TRBJ2-3; possible D gene TRBD2, 5 bases. The CDR3 sequence is 16 residues long. Trimming left V 0 bases short and J 2 bases short, with 13 bases between. Germline V lookup: CDR1 SGHKS, CDR2 YYEKEE (reference sequence). The CDR3 nucleotides are TGTGCCAGCAGCTTGGGGGCCGAGCGGCTCACAGATACGCAGTATTTT. Its protein is CASSLGAERLTDTQYF.

This clonotype was recorded at least ten times. This chain links TRBV18 with TRBJ1-3, with a possible D match to TRBD1 (5 bases). The CDR3 sequence is 17 residues long. Germline loops: CDR1 KGHSH, CDR2 LQKENI. Trimming cost V 0 bases and J 0 bases, with 12 bases left between them. CDR3 in amino acids: CASSPPSGDPSGNTIYF. The DNA for the CDR3 is TGTGCCAGCTCACCACCTTCGGGGGACCCCTCTGGAAACACCATATATTTT.

V and J are TRBV12-3 or TRBV12-4 and TRBJ1-6, with TRBD1 matching over 8 bases. V lost 4 bases and J lost 0; bases outside the gene matches: 2. This CDR3 region has 16 residues. The CDR3 DNA sequence: TGTGCCAGCAGTTCGGACAGGGTCTCCTATAATTCACCCCTCCACTTT. Translated, it gives CASSSDRVSYNSPLHF.

The gene calls are TRBV7-3 and TRBJ1-1; D call uncertain. Trimming left V 5 bases short and J 3 bases short, with 16 bases between. The CDR3 contains 15 residues. From germline, CDR1 is SGHTA and CDR2 FQGTGA. CDR3: CASSPMGARDTEAFF. In DNA, the CDR3 is TGTGCCAGCAGCCCAATGGGAGCGAGGGACACTGAAGCTTTCTTT. Full variable domain (rest looked up from reference TRBV7-3 and TRBJ1-1): GAGVSQTPSNKVTEKGKYVELRCDPISGHTALYWYRQSLGQGPEFLIYFQGTGAADDSGLPNDRFFAVRPEGSVSTLKIQRTERGDSAVYLCASSPMGARDTEAFFGQGTRLTVV.

This clonotype was picked up many times. This chain uses TRBV30 with TRBJ1-3; D is undetermined. The CDR3 is 13 residues long. Trimming left V 2 bases short and J 2 bases short, with 7 bases between. Germline V lookup: CDR1 GTSNPN, CDR2 SVGIG (reference sequence). As DNA, the CDR3 is TGTGCCTGGAGTAGGGAGACTGGAAACACCATATATTTT. This sequence encodes CAWSRETGNTIYF.

This clonotype was counted at least ten times. The gene calls are TRBV2 and TRBJ2-4; D may be TRBD2 (5 bases). Germline values: CDR1 SNHLY, CDR2 FYNNEI. This CDR3 comprises 15 residues. V lost 6 bases to trimming and J lost 2 bases, with 14 bases between them. CDR3 in amino acids: CASRKEELSKNIQYF. In DNA form, the CDR3 reads TGTGCCAGCAGGAAGGAGGAGTTGTCCAAAAACATTCAGTACTTC.

Ten or more counts support this clonotype. V gene TRBV2 combines with J gene TRBJ1-4, with 8 bases fitting TRBD1. CDR1 is SNHLY and CDR2 is FYNNEI in the germline V gene. Germline trimming cut 6 bases from V and 3 bases from J; bases unmatched to any gene: 12. The CDR3 has 17 residues. The CDR3 DNA is TGTGCCAGCAGGTTCGCCCCCCCAGGGGGCTCTAATGAAAAACTGTTTTTT. Protein: CASRFAPPGGSNEKLFF.

The chain is built from TRBV19 and TRBJ2-7; D might be TRBD1 (6 bases). Germline lookup yields CDR1 LNHDA and CDR2 SQIVND (reference sequence). V was trimmed by 4 bases and J by 3 bases, leaving 10 bases between them. The CDR3 is made up of 13 amino acids. CDR3 nucleotide sequence: TGTGCCAGTAGTACAAAACAGGGCTACGAGCAGTACTTC. Amino acids: CASSTKQGYEQYF.

This clonotype was found many times. The chain is built from TRBV7-2 and TRBJ2-2, with D possibly being TRBD2 (6 bases). V was pared by 2 bases and J by 4 bases, with 14 bases between. Germline CDR1 SGHTA, CDR2 FQGNSA. The CDR3 covers 16 residues. In DNA, the CDR3 is TGTGCCAGCAGCTTATACGGGGGAAAGCGCACCGGGGAGCTGTTTTTT. Encoded protein: CASSLYGGKRTGELFF.

The CDR3 nucleotides are TGTGCCAGCAGTTCTGACAGGGGTAATGAAGCTTTCTTT. Translation: CASSSDRGNEAFF. The rearrangement links TRBV6-4 to TRBJ1-1; 8 bases are a match to TRBD1. J lost 7 bases, V lost 5 bases, and 6 bases had no gene match. The CDR3 covers 13 residues. Germline CDR1 is MRHNA and CDR2 is SNTAGT.

The V call is TRBV7-2, the J call TRBJ2-2; 7 nucleotides match TRBD2. Germline assignment: CDR1 SGHTA and CDR2 FQGNSA. Unmatched junction bases numbered 10, after V lost 4 bases and J lost 5 bases. The CDR3 is 16 amino acids. CDR3 protein: CASSSPPGLPTGELFF. In DNA, the CDR3 is TGTGCCAGCAGCTCACCGCCGGGACTACCTACCGGGGAGCTGTTTTTT.

In this sample, this clonotype turned up many times. The V gene is TRBV27, the J gene TRBJ2-1, with unresolved D. The germline V gene has CDR1 MNHEY and CDR2 SMNVEV (reference sequence). This CDR3 contains 11 residues. Trimming removed 6 bases at V and 4 bases at J, with 4 bases between. This CDR3 reads CASRTYNEQFF. In nucleotides, the CDR3 is TGTGCCAGCAGGACTTACAATGAGCAGTTCTTC.

This clonotype has at least ten counts. The V call is TRBV9, the J call TRBJ2-3; D unresolved. V was shortened by 1 base and J by 4 bases, with 13 bases between the two germline ends. Germline CDR1 is SGDLS and CDR2 is YYNGEE. The CDR3 consists of 15 residues. The DNA of the CDR3 is TGTGCCAGCAGCGTATCCGTTGGGCTAGCAGATACGCAGTATTTT. This encodes CASSVSVGLADTQYF.

Note on this clonotype: A much more abundant neighbour one base away suggests this may be a read error. The chain has TRBV18 and TRBJ2-1; D remains ambiguous. The J call may not be correct, given that the DNA end is closer to TRBJ2-7. Germline V gene lookup returns CDR1 KGHSH and CDR2 LQKENI. The length of the CDR3 is 14 residues. DNA for the CDR3: TGTGCCAGCTCAACCCAGGACCTAGGGAATGAGCAGTACTTC. Translating gives CASSTQDLGNEQYF.

Many counts were recorded for this clonotype. V gene TRBV24-1 combines with J gene TRBJ1-4; 9 bases map to TRBD1. The germline CDR1 and CDR2 sequences are KGHDR and SFDVKD. The CDR3 runs 15 residues. The J segment lost 8 bases and the V segment lost 3 bases, leaving 6 bases of the junction unmatched. The DNA for the CDR3 is TGTGCCACCAGTGATCGGACAGGGGCGATGGAAAAACTGTTTTTT. This translates into CATSDRTGAMEKLFF.

This clonotype has only a few counts. This may be a read error, as it is one base from a much larger clone. The genes are TRBV2 and TRBJ1-5, with TRBD1 as a possible D gene (5 bases). The CDR3 consists of 15 residues. The germline V gene encodes CDR1 SNHLY and CDR2 FYNNEI. Here the CDR3 reads CAGSPLPGGVQPQHF. The CDR3 bases are TGTGCCGGCAGTCCACTTCCGGGGGGGGTTCAGCCCCAGCATTTT.

In this sample, this clonotype turned up a few times. V usage is TRBV20-1 and J usage is TRBJ2-3; D unresolved. The CDR3 runs 17 residues. V lost 0 bases, J lost 1 base, and 17 bases lay in between. Germline CDR1 DFQATT, CDR2 SNEGSKA (reference sequence). The CDR3 region is CSARDTVTQSRTDTQYF. Here the CDR3 DNA reads TGCAGTGCTAGAGATACTGTTACACAGTCACGCACAGATACGCAGTATTTT.

For this clonotype: A read error may be the cause here, since a much bigger clone is one base away. The rearrangement uses TRBV7-3 and TRBJ2-1, with a tentative D call TRBD1 (5 bases). The germline V gene encodes CDR1 SGHTA and CDR2 FQGTGA. The CDR3 length is 13 residues. CDR3 DNA sequence: TGTGCCAGCAGCTTAGGCTCAGGGAATGAGCCGTTCTTC. This gives the protein CASSLGSGNEPFF.

This clonotype occurred many times. The J gene is TRBJ2-3, the V gene TRBV9, with TRBD2 identical over 13 bases. CDR3 length: 17 residues. Germline CDR1 SGDLS, CDR2 YYNGEE. V gave up 4 bases and J gave up 0 bases; unmatched junction bases: 5. CDR3 protein: CASSRGTSGTSTDTQYF. The CDR3 DNA sequence: TGTGCCAGCAGCCGAGGGACTAGCGGGACTAGCACAGATACGCAGTATTTT.

About this clonotype: As the CDR3 is not closed by the conserved phenylalanine or tryptophan, this likely results from a read error. The chain links TRBV9 to TRBJ2-3; 7 nucleotides agree with TRBD2. V lost 0 bases to trimming and J lost 3 bases; unmatched junction nucleotides: 4. Germline V gene sequence: CDR1 SGDLS, CDR2 YYNGEE. This CDR3 region has 15 residues. DNA for the CDR3: TGTGCCAGCAGCGTAGATGGACTAGGGACAGATACGCAGTATTTA. This sequence encodes CASSVDGLGTDTQYL.

The sample holds many counts of this clonotype. The gene calls are TRBV2 and TRBJ2-2, with TRBD1 as a possible D gene (6 bases). Looked up from germline, CDR1 is SNHLY and CDR2 is FYNNEI. Trimming removed 6 bases at V and 4 bases at J, with 6 bases between. This CDR3 has 12 residues. The CDR3, as DNA: TGTGCCAGCAGACAGGGCACCGGGGAGCTGTTTTTT. Amino acid sequence: CASRQGTGELFF.

This clonotype has a handful of counts. V gene TRBV5-1 combines with J gene TRBJ2-3; weak D call: TRBD2 (6 bases). Germline assignment: CDR1 SGHRS and CDR2 YFSETQ. The CDR3 totals 17 residues. Trimming shortened V by 4 bases and J by 0 bases, and 18 bases separated the two germline ends. As DNA, the CDR3 is TGCGCCAGCAGCCCCGAAGGAGGGCCTTCGAGCACAGATACGCAGTATTTT. Its protein is CASSPEGGPSSTDTQYF.

This clonotype showed up just a few times. The CDR3 protein is CAISESDRGSVSGEQYF. Written as DNA, the CDR3 is TGTGCCATCAGTGAGTCGGATCGGGGTAGCGTCTCCGGCGAGCAGTACTTC. The gene calls are TRBV10-3 and TRBJ2-7, with a possible D match to TRBD2 (5 bases). V lost 0 bases, J lost 6 bases, and 21 bases lay in between. Per germline, CDR1 ENHRY and CDR2 SYGVKD. CDR3 length: 17 residues.

The rearrangement uses TRBV6-1 and TRBJ2-2; 10 bases are shared with TRBD2. CDR1 MNHNS and CDR2 SASEGT come from the germline V gene. The CDR3 is made up of 15 amino acids. V shed 8 bases, J shed 4 bases, and the junction held 7 bases outside the gene matches. CDR3 bases: TGTGCCAGCCGTCATAGCGGGAGGAGCACCGGGGAGCTGTTTTTT. It encodes CASRHSGRSTGELFF.

This clonotype was recorded at least ten times. The V call is TRBV29-1, the J call TRBJ2-5; no reliable D call. The germline V gene has CDR1 SQVTM and CDR2 ANQGSEA. Between the trimmed V and J ends, which lost 7 bases and 5 bases, there was a span of 14 bases. CDR3 size: 12 residues. DNA for the CDR3: TGCAGCGCCAACAAGGTGGGGGAGACCCAGTACTTC. Protein product: CSANKVGETQYF. Together with reference TRBV29-1 and TRBJ2-5, the CDR3 gives the full variable domain: SAVISQKPSRDICQRGTSLTIQCQVDSQVTMMFWYRQQPGQSLTLIATANQGSEATYESGFVIDKFPISRPNLTFSTLTVSNMSPEDSSIYLCSANKVGETQYFGPGTRLLVL.

The chain uses TRBV20-1 and TRBJ2-1; D not certain. Germline loops: CDR1 DFQATT, CDR2 SNEGSKA (reference sequence). CDR3 length equals 11 residues. V lost 3 bases to trimming and J lost 7 bases, with 7 bases between them. The CDR3 loop is CSARVLNEQFF. As DNA, the CDR3 is TGCAGTGCTAGGGTACTTAATGAGCAGTTCTTC.

The table lists this clonotype with many counts. This chain uses TRBV5-1 with TRBJ1-1; D gene unclear. The CDR3 runs to 13 residues. CDR1 and CDR2 (germline): SGHRS, YFSETQ. V lost 0 bases and J 10 bases, leaving 13 bases between the germline ends. CDR3 coding DNA: TGCGCCAGCAGCTTGGATCGCGAGTCTTCAGCTTTCTTT. Its protein is CASSLDRESSAFF.

V is TRBV12-3 or TRBV12-4 and J is TRBJ2-5, with 7 bases matching TRBD2. Germline trimming cut 4 bases from V and 5 bases from J; bases unmatched to any gene: 10. CDR3 size: 15 residues. The chain's CDR3 is CASSYSGWAGETQYF. The CDR3 DNA follows: TGTGCCAGCAGTTATAGCGGGTGGGCCGGGGAGACCCAGTACTTC.